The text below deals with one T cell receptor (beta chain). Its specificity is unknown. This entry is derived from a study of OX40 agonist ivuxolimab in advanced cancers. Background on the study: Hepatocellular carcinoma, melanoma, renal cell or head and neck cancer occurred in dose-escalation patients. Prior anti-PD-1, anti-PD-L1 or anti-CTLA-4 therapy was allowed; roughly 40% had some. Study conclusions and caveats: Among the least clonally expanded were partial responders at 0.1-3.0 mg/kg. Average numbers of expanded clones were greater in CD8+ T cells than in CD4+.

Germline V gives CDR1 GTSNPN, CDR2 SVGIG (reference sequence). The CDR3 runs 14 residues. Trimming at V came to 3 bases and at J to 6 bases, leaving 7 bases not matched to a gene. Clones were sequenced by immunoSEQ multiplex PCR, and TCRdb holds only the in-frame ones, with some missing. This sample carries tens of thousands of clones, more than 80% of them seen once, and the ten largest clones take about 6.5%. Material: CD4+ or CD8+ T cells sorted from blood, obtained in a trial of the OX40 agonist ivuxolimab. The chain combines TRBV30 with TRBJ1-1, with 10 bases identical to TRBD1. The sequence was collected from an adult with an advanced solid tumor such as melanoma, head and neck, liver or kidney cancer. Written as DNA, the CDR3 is TGTGCCTGGAGGTGGGGACAGGGGATATCTGAAGCTTTCTTT. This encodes CAWRWGQGISEAFF.